This T cell receptor beta chain was sequenced for a study of blood T cell repertoires in COVID-19. Background on the study: The origin of the acute and convalescent COVID-19 samples was the United States, Italy and Spain. Sample material is recorded as cDNA or gDNA derived from T cells, B-cell-depleted T cells, or PBMCs.

Authors' data handling: Amplification of reference gene primers provided the estimated nucleated cell counts. The repertoire was sequenced with immunoSEQ multiplex PCR; TCRdb's copy has only in-frame clones and lacks some. V, J and clone size reflect that table, while D and trimming were determined from the DNA. This sample has 200,000 to 250,000 clones, with 85% to 90% found just once. V was trimmed by 3 bases and J by 4 bases, leaving 16 bases between them. CDR3 length: 15 residues. Germline V gene sequence: CDR1 LNHDA, CDR2 SQIVND (reference sequence). Patients at the Seattle site were enrolled during active infection and followed longitudinally.

The V and J genes are TRBV19 and TRBJ2-7, with a weak D call TRBD2 (6 bases). Sequenced material: peripheral blood. The source of this sequence is a man aged 25 to 40 with COVID-19, enrolled during active disease. The CDR3 nucleotides read TGTGCCAGTAGTATCGGAGGGGCGCGGGTATACGAGCAGTACTTC. Protein: CASSIGGARVYEQYF.